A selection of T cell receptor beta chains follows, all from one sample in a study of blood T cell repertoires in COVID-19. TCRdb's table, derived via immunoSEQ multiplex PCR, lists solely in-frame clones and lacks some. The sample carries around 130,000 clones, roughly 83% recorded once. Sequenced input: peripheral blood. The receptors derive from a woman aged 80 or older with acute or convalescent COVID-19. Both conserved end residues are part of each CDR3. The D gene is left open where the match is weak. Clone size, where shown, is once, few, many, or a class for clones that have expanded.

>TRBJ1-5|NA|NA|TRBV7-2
TGTGCCAGCAGCTTACAGGCAGGGTACAATCAGCCCCAGCATTTT
CASSLQAGYNQPQHF
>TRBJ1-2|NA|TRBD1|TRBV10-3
TGTGCCATCAGTGAGTCTTCCGGGACAGGGGGCCATGGCTACACCTTC
CAISESSGTGGHGYTF
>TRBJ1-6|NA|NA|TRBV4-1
NA
CASSQRVGQGNLF
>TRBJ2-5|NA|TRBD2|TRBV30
TGTGCCTGGAGTGTACGACTAGCGAGGGAGACCCAGTACTTC
CAWSVRLARETQYF
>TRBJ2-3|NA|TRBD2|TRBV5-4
TGTGCCAGCAGCGTTCCGGGACTAGTCATAAATACGCAGTATTTT
CASSVPGLVINTQYF
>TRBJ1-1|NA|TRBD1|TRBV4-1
TGCGCCAGCAGCCCGGGACAGGGGTCGAACACTGAAGCTTTCTTT
CASSPGQGSNTEAFF
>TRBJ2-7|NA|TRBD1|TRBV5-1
TGCGCCAGCAGCCAGGACAGGGGGACGCGCGAGCAGTACTTC
CASSQDRGTREQYF
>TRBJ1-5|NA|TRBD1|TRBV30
TGTGCCTGGAACAGGGACAGGGGCAATCAGCCCCAGCATTTT
CAWNRDRGNQPQHF
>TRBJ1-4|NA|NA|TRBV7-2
TGTGCCAGCAGCCAGCGCGGGGGGCGGAGTGAAAAACTGTTTTTT
CASSQRGGRSEKLFF
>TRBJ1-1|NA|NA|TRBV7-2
TGTGCCAGCAGCTTAAGGCAGGGTTCAGAAGCTTTCTTT
CASSLRQGSEAFF
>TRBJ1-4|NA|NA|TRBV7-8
TGTGCCAGCAGCTTCGGAACGGGTGAAAAACTGTTTTTT
CASSFGTGEKLFF
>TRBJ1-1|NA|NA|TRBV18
TGTGCCAGCTCACCACGCGAGAGAGAAACTGAAGCTTTCTTT
CASSPRERETEAFF
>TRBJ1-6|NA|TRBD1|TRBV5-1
TGCGCCAGCAGCTTGGAGACAGGGAATAATTCACCCCTCCACTTT
CASSLETGNNSPLHF
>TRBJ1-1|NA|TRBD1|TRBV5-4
TGTGCCAGCAGCTGGGACCCAGGGGGAGACACTGAAGCTTTCTTT
CASSWDPGGDTEAFF
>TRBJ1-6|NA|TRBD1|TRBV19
TGTGCCAGTAGTACGCTGACAGGGGTCGGCCCGGGCTCCTATAATTCACCCCTCCACTTT
CASSTLTGVGPGSYNSPLHF
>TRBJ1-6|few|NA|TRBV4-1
TGCGCCAGCAGCCAACTGGGACTGCGTAATTCACCCCTCCACTTT
CASSQLGLRNSPLHF
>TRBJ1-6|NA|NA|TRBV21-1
TGTGCCAGCAGCACCACAGGGGAGAGCTCCTATAATTCACCCCTCCACTTT
CASSTTGESSYNSPLHF
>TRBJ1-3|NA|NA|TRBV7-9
TGTGCCAGCAGCTTGGTAGGACACGGAAACACCATATATTTT
CASSLVGHGNTIYF
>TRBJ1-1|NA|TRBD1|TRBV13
TGTGCCAGCAGCCCCGGGACAGGGCTAACTGAAGCTTTCTTT
CASSPGTGLTEAFF
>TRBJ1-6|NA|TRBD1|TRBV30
TGTGCCTGGAGGCCAGAGGGACAGGGTGATTCACCCCTCCACTTT
CAWRPEGQGDSPLHF
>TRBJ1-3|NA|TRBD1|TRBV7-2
TGTGCCAGCAGCCACGGACAGGGCTCTGGAAACACCATATATTTT
CASSHGQGSGNTIYF
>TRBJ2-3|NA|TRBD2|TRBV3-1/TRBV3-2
TGTGCCAGCAGCCAAGGGTTGACTAGCGGTGCCGCAGATACGCAGTATTTT
CASSQGLTSGAADTQYF
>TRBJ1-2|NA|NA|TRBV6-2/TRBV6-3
TGTGCCAGCAGTTTACAGGTTAACTATGGCTACACCTTC
CASSLQVNYGYTF
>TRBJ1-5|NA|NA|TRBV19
TGTGCCAGTAGTATGATGGGGGAACAGGGGCCCCAGCATTTT
CASSMMGEQGPQHF
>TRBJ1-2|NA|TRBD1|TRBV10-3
TGTGCCATCAGTCGGGACAGCGTCTATGGCTACACCTTC
CAISRDSVYGYTF
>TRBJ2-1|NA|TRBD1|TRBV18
TGTGCCAGCTCAGCCCCGACAGGGTTTGCCTACAATGAGCAGTTCTTC
CASSAPTGFAYNEQFF
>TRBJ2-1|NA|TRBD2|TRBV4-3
TGCGCCAGCAGCCAAGGGGTTGGTGGCGGGAGGGCCGGGGAGCAGTTCTTC
CASSQGVGGGRAGEQFF
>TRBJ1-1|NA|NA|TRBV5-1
TGCGCCAGCAGCTTGAAGGCAGGCCCTGAAGCTTTCTTT
CASSLKAGPEAFF
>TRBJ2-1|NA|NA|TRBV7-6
TGTGCCAGCAGCTCCCAGCCGGAGCCCATGGGTGAGCAGTTCTTC
CASSSQPEPMGEQFF
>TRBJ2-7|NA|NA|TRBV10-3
TGTGCCATCAGTGAGCGATTTGGGACTGAGCAGTACTTC
CAISERFGTEQYF
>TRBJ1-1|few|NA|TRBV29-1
TGCAGCGTCTGCCCCCAGGGGAGTACTGAAGCTTTCTTT
CSVCPQGSTEAFF
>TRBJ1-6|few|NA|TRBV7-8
TGTGCCAGCAGCTTAGCGCTTGGCAGAAATTCACCCCTCCACTTT
CASSLALGRNSPLHF
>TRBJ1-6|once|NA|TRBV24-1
TGTGCCACCAGTGATTTTTATCGAGCGGGGCCACAAAGCTCCTATAATTCACCCCTCCACTTT
CATSDFYRAGPQSSYNSPLHF
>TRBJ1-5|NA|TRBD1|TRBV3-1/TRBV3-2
TGTGCCAGCAGCCCGCAGGGACAGGCCGTTTGGCAGCCCCAGCATTTT
CASSPQGQAVWQPQHF
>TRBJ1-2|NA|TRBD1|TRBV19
TGTGCCAGTAGCCGGACAGGGGCTAACTATGGCTACACCTTC
CASSRTGANYGYTF
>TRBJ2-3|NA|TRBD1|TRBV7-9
TGTGCCAGCAGACCGCAGGGGGCCCCCTGGACAGATACGCAGTATTTT
CASRPQGAPWTDTQYF
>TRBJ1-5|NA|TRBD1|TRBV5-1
TGCGCCAGCAGCTTGGAGGGACAGGGGAATCAGCCCCAGCATTTT
CASSLEGQGNQPQHF
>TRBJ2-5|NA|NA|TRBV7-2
TGTGCCAGCAGCTCCCAGGGCTCCGAGACCCAGTACTTC
CASSSQGSETQYF
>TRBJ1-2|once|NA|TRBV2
TGTGCCAGCAGTGTTCTGGCTCCGAGGGCGGGTGTGAGGGATGGCTACACCTTC
CASSVLAPRAGVRDGYTF
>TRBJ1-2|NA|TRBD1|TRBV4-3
TGCGCCAGCAGCCAAGCCTCGGCAGGGGGCTATGGCTACACCTTC
CASSQASAGGYGYTF
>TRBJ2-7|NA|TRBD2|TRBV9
TGTGCCAGCAGCCCCGGACTAGCGGGAGGTGGCGAGCAGTACTTC
CASSPGLAGGGEQYF
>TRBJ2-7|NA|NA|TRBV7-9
TGTGCCAGCAAGAACAGGGAGGGGTACGAGCAGTACTTC
CASKNREGYEQYF
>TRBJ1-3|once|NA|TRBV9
TGTGCCAGCAGCCGAGACAGCTCTGGAAACACCATATATTTT
CASSRDSSGNTIYF
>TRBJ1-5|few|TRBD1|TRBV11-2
TGTGCCAGCAGCCCGGGACAGTCTAATCAGCCCCAGCATTTT
CASSPGQSNQPQHF
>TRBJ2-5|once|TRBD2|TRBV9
TGTGCCAGCAGCGTAGCTGCCGGGGGGTCCTGGGAGACCCAGTACTTC
CASSVAAGGSWETQYF
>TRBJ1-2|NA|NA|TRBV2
TGTGCCAGCAAGGGCCAGACAGGCGGAGGCTACACCTTC
CASKGQTGGGYTF
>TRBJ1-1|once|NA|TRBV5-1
TGCGCCAGCAGCTTGGTACTACATAAGAACACTGAAGCTTTCTTT
CASSLVLHKNTEAFF
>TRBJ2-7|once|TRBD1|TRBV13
TGTGCCAGCAGCTCCCGGGACAGGGGAGGCGAGCAGTACTTC
CASSSRDRGGEQYF
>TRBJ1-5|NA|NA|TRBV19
TGTGCCAGTAGTCAGACCCAGGGGAGCAATCAGCCCCAGCATTTT
CASSQTQGSNQPQHF
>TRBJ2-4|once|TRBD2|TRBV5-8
TGTGCCAGCAGCTTGGAAGGCCAGCGGGGGGGCCAGGGCCCCAAAAACATTCAGTACTTC
CASSLEGQRGGQGPKNIQYF
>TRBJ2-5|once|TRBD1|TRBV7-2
TGTGCCAGCAGCGTCTCCGGGACAGCATCGGAGACCCAGTACTTC
CASSVSGTASETQYF
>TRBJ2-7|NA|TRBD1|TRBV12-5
TGTGCTAGTGGGATGACAGGGGCCCAGTACTTC
CASGMTGAQYF
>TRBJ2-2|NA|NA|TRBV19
TGTGCCAGTAGTACAGGGCCCACGAACACCGGGGAGCTGTTTTTT
CASSTGPTNTGELFF
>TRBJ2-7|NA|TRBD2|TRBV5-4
TGTGCCAGCAGCTCGGGACTAGCGGGAGGGATCGAGCAGTACTTC
CASSSGLAGGIEQYF
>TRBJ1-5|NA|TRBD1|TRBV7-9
TGTGCCAGCAGCCCGGGGACAGGGTATCAGCCCCAGCATTTT
CASSPGTGYQPQHF